Presented here are 26 T cell receptor beta chains from one specimen sequenced in a study of memory CD4+ T cells and cytomegalovirus serostatus (dated by TCRdb to 2018 to 2020). Single viable CD3+CD4+CD8-CD45RO+ cells were sorted as memory CD4+ T cells on a FACSAria II. The method was the immunoSEQ multiplex PCR assay. Imported from immuneACCESS, the table was reduced by TCRdb to in-frame sequences with V and J called. These copies leave out some clones; in studies compared against another copy, an unresolved V gene accounts for under half, and the cause of the remainder is not known. The sample contains some 48,000 clones, roughly 78% of them found a single time. The top ten clones comprise around 0.94% of the sample. Sample: memory CD4+ T cells from blood. Receptors were obtained from an adult in good health and CMV-seronegative.

The chain's CDR3 is CASSSQGGIYEQYF. The CDR3 bases are TGCGCCAGCAGCTCCCAGGGGGGGATTTACGAGCAGTACTTC. The chain joins TRBV5-1 to TRBJ2-7; D might be TRBD1 or TRBD2, each matching 7 bases. This CDR3 spans 14 amino acids. CDR1 is SGHRS, CDR2 YFSETQ, per germline. Trimming took 3 bases from V and 4 from J, leaving 14 bases between them.

This rearrangement joins TRBV19 to TRBJ2-7; D is unresolved. Germline V lookup: CDR1 LNHDA, CDR2 SQIVND (reference sequence). Deletions cut 7 bases from V and 0 bases from J, with 13 bases between. The CDR3 extends over 14 amino acids. CDR3 loop: CASTLHPSSYEQYF. CDR3 nucleotides: TGTGCCAGTACCCTCCACCCTAGCTCCTACGAGCAGTACTTC. Together with reference TRBV19 and TRBJ2-7, the CDR3 gives the full variable domain: DGGITQSPKYLFRKEGQNVTLSCEQNLNHDAMYWYRQDPGQGLRLIYYSQIVNDFQKGDIAEGYSVSREKKESFPLTVTSAQKNPTAFYLCASTLHPSSYEQYFGPGTRLTVT.

CDR3 residues: CASSLSGRDSFSNQPQHF. The CDR3 coding sequence is TGTGCCAGCAGCCTGAGTGGGCGGGACAGTTTTAGCAATCAGCCCCAGCATTTT. V and J are TRBV7-9 and TRBJ1-5; TRBD1 matches 7 bases. The CDR3 totals 18 residues. Germline V gene data show CDR1 as SEHNR and CDR2 as FQNEAQ (reference sequence). V lost 5 bases, J lost 0 bases, and 13 bases stayed unmatched.

The V gene is TRBV5-1, the J gene TRBJ2-2; D might be TRBD1 (5 bases). This CDR3 has 15 residues. Germline V CDR1 and CDR2: SGHRS, YFSETQ. Trimming removed 0 bases from V and 1 base from J, with 7 bases in between. The CDR3 sequence: CASSLEGMNTGELFF. For the CDR3, the DNA is TGCGCCAGCAGCTTGGAGGGGATGAACACCGGGGAGCTGTTTTTT. The full variable domain, rest sourced from reference TRBV5-1 and TRBJ2-2, is KAGVTQTPRYLIKTRGQQVTLSCSPISGHRSVSWYQQTPGQGLQFLFEYFSETQRNKGNFPGRFSGRQFSNSRSEMNVSTLELGDSALYLCASSLEGMNTGELFFGEGSRLTVL.

The rearrangement links TRBV7-2 to TRBJ2-1, with a possible D match to TRBD1 (6 bases). The germline CDR1 and CDR2 sequences are SGHTA and FQGNSA. V was pared by 1 base and J by 5 bases, with 9 bases between. The length of the CDR3 is 14 residues. CDR3 DNA: TGTGCCAGCAGCTTAGGACAGGCCCACAATGAGCAGTTCTTC. It specifies CASSLGQAHNEQFF.

The chain is built from TRBV7-9 and TRBJ1-3; no reliable D call. The CDR3 loop spans 13 amino acids. Germline-derived CDR1 and CDR2 are SEHNR and FQNEAQ (reference sequence). Trimming removed 3 bases from V and 7 bases from J, with 10 bases in between. As DNA, the CDR3 is TGTGCCAGCAGCTTGAATTACCAGAACACCATATATTTT. Translating it yields CASSLNYQNTIYF.

This chain links TRBV27 with TRBJ1-2, with a weak D call TRBD1 (5 bases). V lost 4 bases, J lost 2 bases, and 14 bases lay in between. The CDR3 has 15 amino acids. Germline loops: CDR1 MNHEY, CDR2 SMNVEV (reference sequence). CDR3 DNA sequence: TGTGCCAGCAGTTCTTTCTGGGGCAACAACTATGGCTACACCTTC. Protein sequence: CASSSFWGNNYGYTF.

This chain uses TRBV7-2 with TRBJ2-4; D possibly corresponds to TRBD2 (5 bases). Germline V gives CDR1 SGHTA, CDR2 FQGNSA. Trimming removed 5 bases at V and 6 bases at J, with 17 bases between. The CDR3 is 15 residues long. CDR3 nucleotides: TGTGCCAGCAGCCGGACCTACGGCGGAGGAAACATTCAGTACTTC. Translating gives CASSRTYGGGNIQYF.

The chain has TRBV19 and TRBJ2-3; TRBD2 might be the D (5 bases). CDR1 LNHDA and CDR2 SQIVND come from the germline V gene (reference sequence). There are 14 residues in the CDR3. The V end was cut by 5 bases, the J end by 9 bases, with 18 bases between. CDR3 nucleotide sequence: TGTGCCAGTAGTGTCAGCGGCAGCCAAGCAACGCAGTATTTT. Translating it yields CASSVSGSQATQYF.

The rearrangement links TRBV6-6 to TRBJ2-7, with D possibly being TRBD1 (5 bases). Trimming shortened V by 2 bases and J by 0 bases, and 14 bases separated the two germline ends. In germline, CDR1 is MNHNY, CDR2 SVGAGI (reference sequence). The CDR3 has 16 residues. CDR3 coding DNA: TGTGCCAGCAGTTACGTAGGGGCTCGGTCCTCCTACGAGCAGTACTTC. This encodes CASSYVGARSSYEQYF.

This rearrangement joins TRBV6-1 to TRBJ2-1, with D perhaps TRBD2 (6 bases). Germline CDR1 and CDR2: MNHNS and SASEGT. Trimming cost V 3 bases and J 0 bases, with 9 bases left between them. The CDR3 sequence is 15 residues long. CDR3 residues: CASSEAGRSYNEQFF. In DNA, the CDR3 is TGTGCCAGCAGTGAGGCGGGGCGCTCCTACAATGAGCAGTTCTTC.

The CDR3 sequence is CATMDRVQETQYF. In nucleotides, the CDR3 is TGTGCCACTATGGACAGAGTCCAAGAGACCCAGTACTTC. The chain combines TRBV7-9 with TRBJ2-5; a weak D match, TRBD1 (6 bases). This CDR3 has 13 amino acids. Germline loops: CDR1 SEHNR, CDR2 FQNEAQ (reference sequence). V was clipped by 10 bases and J by 1 base, with 13 bases between them.

The rearrangement links TRBV6-4 to TRBJ2-2; D not resolved. Trimming removed 4 bases at V and 2 bases at J, with 8 bases between. The CDR3 loop spans 14 amino acids. CDR1 and CDR2 from the germline V gene are MRHNA and SNTAGT. CDR3: CASSVFTNTGELFF. DNA of the CDR3: TGTGCCAGCAGTGTCTTTACCAACACCGGGGAGCTGTTTTTT.

In this sample, this clone turned up once. DNA for the CDR3: TGTGCCAGCGGGATTGGGGAGGACACTGAAGCTTTCTTT. Its protein is CASGIGEDTEAFF. The chain recombines TRBV18 with TRBJ1-1; the D is unclear. Germline loops: CDR1 KGHSH, CDR2 LQKENI. The CDR3 is 13 residues long. Between the trimmed V and J ends, which lost 8 bases and 3 bases, there was a span of 13 bases.

The DNA for the CDR3 is TGCGCCAGCAGCCAAGATCCGGCAGATGAGGTGTATTTT. Amino acid sequence: CASSQDPADEVYF. The V call is TRBV4-3, the J call TRBJ2-3, with unresolved D. Trimming cost V 0 bases and J 14 bases, with 15 bases left between them. The CDR3 runs to 13 residues. CDR1 and CDR2 from the germline V gene are LGHNA and YSLEER.

The V and J genes are TRBV7-9 and TRBJ1-2; a possible D gene is TRBD1 (5 bases). Germline loops: CDR1 SEHNR, CDR2 FQNEAQ (reference sequence). The CDR3 has 14 amino acids. V was pared by 2 bases and J by 3 bases, with 10 bases between. The CDR3, as DNA: TGTGCCAGCAGCTTAAGGGGCGGAGACTATGGCTACACCTTC. As protein: CASSLRGGDYGYTF.

This clone was seen a single time. This chain connects TRBV6-5 to TRBJ2-5; D is possibly TRBD1 (6 bases). The J call may be mistaken, given a closer DNA end match to TRBJ2-7. Germline CDR1 MNHEY, CDR2 SVGAGI. CDR3 length: 15 residues. The CDR3 region has the DNA TGTGCCAGCACTCTATATGGACAGTCAAAGTACGAGCAGTACTTC. The encoded protein is CASTLYGQSKYEQYF.

In DNA, the CDR3 is TGTGCCAGCAGCTTAGCGGTGAGTGAGCAGTTCTTC. It is translated as CASSLAVSEQFF. The rearrangement joins TRBV7-2 to TRBJ2-1; D call uncertain. The CDR3 loop spans 12 amino acids. Trimming stripped 0 bases from V and 9 bases from J, with 6 bases between. The V gene's germline CDR1 is SGHTA and CDR2 FQGNSA.

The sample holds one count of this clone. V is TRBV11-2 and J is TRBJ1-5; D is ambiguous. Germline lookup yields CDR1 SGHAT and CDR2 FQNNGV. V was clipped by 5 bases and J by 8 bases, with 22 bases between them. This CDR3 is built from 16 residues. The chain's CDR3 is CASSPRETRARKPQHF. For the CDR3, the DNA is TGTGCCAGCAGCCCCCGGGAAACTAGGGCGAGGAAGCCCCAGCATTTT.

J is TRBJ2-2 and V is TRBV7-9; D is perhaps TRBD1 (6 bases). V lost 3 bases and J 7 bases, leaving 15 bases between the germline ends. Germline loops: CDR1 SEHNR, CDR2 FQNEAQ (reference sequence). The CDR3 is made up of 15 amino acids. CDR3 nucleotides: TGTGCCAGCAGCTTTCCAGGGGATTTTATCGGGGAGCTGTTTTTT. Translated, it gives CASSFPGDFIGELFF.

This sequence joins TRBV29-1 and TRBJ2-2; possibly TRBD1 for D (6 bases). The CDR3 runs to 15 residues. Looked up from germline, CDR1 is SQVTM and CDR2 is ANQGSEA. Trimming left V 7 bases short and J 0 bases short, with 15 bases between. The CDR3 is CSASRGATNTGELFF. CDR3 bases: TGCAGCGCGTCCAGGGGCGCTACGAACACCGGGGAGCTGTTTTTT.

The chain combines TRBV5-8 with TRBJ1-2; D gene ambiguous. This CDR3 has 12 amino acids. The germline V and J ends were trimmed by 2 bases and 4 bases, with 6 bases remaining between them. Germline CDR1 and CDR2: SGHTS and YDEGEE. The CDR3 region is CASSFSSYGYTF. CDR3 DNA: TGTGCCAGCAGCTTTTCCTCCTATGGCTACACCTTC. The full variable domain, in which reference TRBV5-8 and TRBJ1-2 provide the parts outside the CDR3, is EAGVTQSPTHLIKTRGQQATLRCSPISGHTSVYWYQQALGLGLQFLLWYDEGEERNRGNFPPRFSGRQFPNYSSELNVNALELEDSALYLCASSFSSYGYTFGSGTRLTVV.

The CDR3 nucleotides read TGCGCCAGCAGACCGGACGGGCTCTATAATTCACCCCTCCACTTT. Protein sequence: CASRPDGLYNSPLHF. The rearrangement uses TRBV5-1 and TRBJ1-6; D gene ambiguous. Between the trimmed V and J ends, which lost 5 bases and 3 bases, there was a span of 12 bases. The CDR3 totals 15 residues. CDR1 and CDR2 from the germline V gene are SGHRS and YFSETQ.

The V and J genes are TRBV5-4 and TRBJ2-7; 7 bases agree with TRBD1. The CDR3 runs 17 residues. Germline loops: CDR1 SGHNT, CDR2 YYREEE (reference sequence). With V trimmed by 4 bases and J by 3 bases, 16 bases remained unmatched. CDR3 nucleotide sequence: TGTGCCAGCAGCCGAGGGGGCGGCAGGGTTGGTATCTACGAGCAGTACTTC. Protein sequence: CASSRGGGRVGIYEQYF.

V and J are TRBV29-1 and TRBJ1-1; D is unclear. Germline V gene data show CDR1 as SQVTM and CDR2 as ANQGSEA. Between the trimmed V and J ends, which lost 3 bases and 3 bases, there was a span of 14 bases. This CDR3 spans 14 amino acids. The CDR3 loop is CSVDLLLGYTEAFF. In DNA, the CDR3 is TGCAGCGTTGACCTCCTTCTGGGTTACACTGAAGCTTTCTTT.

The V gene is TRBV7-2, the J gene TRBJ2-4; no firm D call. CDR1 and CDR2 from the germline V gene are SGHTA and FQGNSA. The germline V and J ends were trimmed by 1 base and 5 bases, with 6 bases remaining between them. The CDR3 contains 13 residues. The CDR3 sequence is CASSLVTENIQYF. CDR3 in DNA: TGTGCCAGCAGCTTAGTTACAGAAAACATTCAGTACTTC.